The entry below gives a single T cell receptor (beta chain) sequence along with its context. Every participating donor contributed about 10 milliliters of peripheral blood through a draw. The CDR3 extends over 15 amino acids. V was clipped by 3 bases and J by 3 bases; unmatched bases: 8. Germline V gene lookup returns CDR1 SGDLS and CDR2 YYNGEE. With a J-beta primer mix and a sample-barcoded 5' primer, a second PCR ran about 7 to 12 cycles. One entry per CDR3 protein, called by TCRdb with MiXCR from the 5' RACE reads. The top ten hold roughly 26% of the sample, which has hundreds of thousands of distinct CDR3 sequences, about 62% seen once. This record comes from a study of blood T cells in healthy people across ages.

The J gene is TRBJ1-1, the V gene TRBV9; TRBD1 aligns across 7 bases. The sequenced sample consisted of blood. The sequence was obtained from a man younger than 40 in good health. DNA of the CDR3: TGTGCCAGCAGCGCCAGGGCTACAGGGGACACTGAAGCTTTCTTT. Translation gives CASSARATGDTEAFF.